The next 21 T cell receptor beta chains were all read from a single sample in a study of blood T cells in healthy people across ages. Next came a second PCR, run for about 6 to 12 cycles, which used a sample-barcoded 5' primer along with a J-beta primer mix. TCRdb redid the calling of the 5' RACE reads with MiXCR, one entry per CDR3 protein. The sample includes over 600,000 distinct CDR3 sequences, more than 55% of them seen just once. The material sequenced was blood. The receptor set was obtained from a man aged 35-49 years in good health.

The J gene is TRBJ2-1, the V gene TRBV7-2; D possibly corresponds to TRBD1 (5 bases). Germline loops: CDR1 SGHTA, CDR2 FQGNSA. This CDR3 spans 13 amino acids. Trimming left V 5 bases short and J 13 bases short, with 18 bases between. The CDR3 nucleotides read TGTGCCAGCAGCCCTTACAGGCAAGAGACCCAGTTCTTC. Residues: CASSPYRQETQFF.

The chain is built from TRBV24-1 and TRBJ1-5, with 8 nucleotides matching TRBD1. V lost 3 bases, J lost 4 bases, and 4 bases stayed unmatched. Germline loops: CDR1 KGHDR, CDR2 SFDVKD. The CDR3 runs 15 residues. CDR3 protein: CATSDRDRWNQPQHF. DNA of the CDR3: TGTGCCACCAGTGATCGGGACAGGTGGAATCAGCCCCAGCATTTT.

This clonotype was counted once. Here the CDR3 reads CASRRTGYTDTQYF. In DNA, the CDR3 is TGTGCCAGCAGGCGGACTGGTTACACAGATACGCAGTATTTT. This chain uses TRBV28 with TRBJ2-3; a possible D gene is TRBD2 (5 bases). The CDR3 loop spans 14 amino acids. V lost 6 bases to trimming and J lost 2 bases, with 12 bases between them. The germline CDR1 and CDR2 sequences are MDHEN and SYDVKM.

The chain employs TRBV20-1 and TRBJ2-5, with D tentatively TRBD2 (5 bases). Germline V lookup: CDR1 DFQATT, CDR2 SNEGSKA (reference sequence). This CDR3 is built from 13 residues. Trimming removed 5 bases at V and 2 bases at J, with 12 bases between. The CDR3 protein is CSAQWTDQETQYF. The CDR3 DNA is TGCAGTGCTCAGTGGACTGATCAAGAGACCCAGTACTTC.

V gene TRBV29-1 combines with J gene TRBJ1-2, with D tentatively TRBD1 (5 bases). The ends were cut back, 4 bases at V and 4 bases at J, with 13 bases in the middle. CDR1 is SQVTM and CDR2 is ANQGSEA in the germline V gene. The CDR3 is made up of 13 amino acids. The CDR3 loop reads CSVGGVSTYGYTF. In DNA form, the CDR3 reads TGCAGCGTTGGGGGGGTATCGACCTATGGCTACACCTTC.

This clonotype came up many times. This rearrangement joins TRBV7-3 to TRBJ2-7; no reliable D call. Trimming shortened V by 4 bases and J by 5 bases, and 12 bases separated the two germline ends. The length of the CDR3 is 13 residues. Germline lookup yields CDR1 SGHTA and CDR2 FQGTGA. CDR3 sequence (DNA): TGTGCCAGCAGCTCCGCCATTCTCCACGAGCAGTACTTC. This translates into CASSSAILHEQYF.

The gene calls are TRBV5-1 and TRBJ2-3, with unresolved D. Germline loops: CDR1 SGHRS, CDR2 YFSETQ. V gave up 0 bases and J gave up 8 bases, with 13 bases separating them. The CDR3 is 14 amino acids. The CDR3 region has the DNA TGCGCCAGCAGCTTGGATTTTTGGTCAGGTACGCAGTATTTT. Translating gives CASSLDFWSGTQYF. Full variable domain (missing parts from reference TRBV5-1 and TRBJ2-3): KAGVTQTPRYLIKTRGQQVTLSCSPISGHRSVSWYQQTPGQGLQFLFEYFSETQRNKGNFPGRFSGRQFSNSRSEMNVSTLELGDSALYLCASSLDFWSGTQYFGPGTRLTVL.

This chain uses TRBV29-1 with TRBJ1-6; 8 positions agree with TRBD1. With 6 bases clipped from V and 9 bases from J, the junction kept 7 bases outside the gene matches. The CDR3 has 13 residues. Per the germline V gene, CDR1 is SQVTM and CDR2 is ANQGSEA. The CDR3 DNA reads as TGCAGCGTGACACAGGGGGATGGTTCACCCCTCCACTTT. It yields the protein CSVTQGDGSPLHF.

This clonotype was found a few times. V and J are TRBV5-6 and TRBJ1-2; 7 nucleotides align to TRBD1. This CDR3 is built from 15 residues. Trimming took 3 bases from V and 11 from J; bases not matched to a gene: 16. The germline CDR1 and CDR2 sequences are SGHDT and YYEEEE. The CDR3, as DNA: TGTGCCAGCAGCTACTTATCCGGGGGACAGCTTGTGTACACCTTC. Translated, it gives CASSYLSGGQLVYTF.

The chain uses TRBV29-1 and TRBJ2-3, with TRBD2 as a possible D gene (6 bases). V lost 4 bases to trimming and J lost 6 bases, with 17 bases between them. CDR1 is SQVTM, CDR2 ANQGSEA, per germline. CDR3 length equals 14 residues. The CDR3 DNA reads TGCAGCGTTGTCGGACTAACGGGAGTGGATACGCAGTATTTT. It encodes CSVVGLTGVDTQYF.

V gene TRBV28 combines with J gene TRBJ1-2; D remains unclear. V was pared by 6 bases and J by 6 bases, with 17 bases between. The CDR3 spans 14 residues. Per germline, CDR1 MDHEN and CDR2 SYDVKM. The CDR3 coding sequence is TGTGCCAGCAGGGGAAGGGCAAGTGGTGATGGCTACACCTTC. The encoded protein is CASRGRASGDGYTF.

The genes are TRBV20-1 and TRBJ1-5; D call uncertain. CDR3 size: 14 residues. The V gene's germline CDR1 is DFQATT and CDR2 SNEGSKA (reference sequence). Trimming left V 3 bases short and J 0 bases short, with 9 bases between. The CDR3 coding sequence is TGCAGTGCTAGGCCCAACTATAGCAATCAGCCCCAGCATTTT. Protein product: CSARPNYSNQPQHF.

This clonotype was seen just once. V usage is TRBV20-1 and J usage is TRBJ2-1; 10 bases align to TRBD2. The CDR3 contains 13 residues. Looked up from germline, CDR1 is DFQATT and CDR2 is SNEGSKA (reference sequence). V shed 3 bases and J 9 bases; nucleotides not matched to a gene: 5. The DNA for the CDR3 is TGCAGTGCTAGCGATAGCGGGAGGCTTGAGCAGTTCTTC. Its protein product is CSASDSGRLEQFF.

This clonotype has only one observation. V is TRBV18 and J is TRBJ1-1, with D hard to call. Trimming took 0 bases from V and 1 from J, leaving 9 bases between them. Germline V gene lookup returns CDR1 KGHSH and CDR2 LQKENI. The CDR3 has 15 amino acids. The CDR3 nucleotides read TGTGCCAGCTCACCACCAGTCCGAGGGAACACTGAAGCTTTCTTT. This translates into CASSPPVRGNTEAFF.

This clonotype occurred a few times. The CDR3 DNA reads as TGCAGCGTTGAACAGTCCGGGGCAGGGGACGAGCAGTACTTC. Translating it yields CSVEQSGAGDEQYF. This chain uses TRBV29-1 with TRBJ2-7; tentatively, D is TRBD1 (6 bases). V lost 2 bases to trimming and J lost 5 bases, with 16 bases between them. The germline gives CDR1 SQVTM, CDR2 ANQGSEA. This CDR3 contains 14 residues.

J is TRBJ1-5 and V is TRBV7-9; TRBD1 might be the D (5 bases). Germline values: CDR1 SEHNR, CDR2 FQNEAQ (reference sequence). The CDR3 consists of 14 residues. The V end was cut by 1 base, the J end by 10 bases, with 14 bases between. CDR3 nucleotides: TGTGCCAGCAGCTTAGGGGGACTAACTACTCCCCAGCATTTT. Translating it yields CASSLGGLTTPQHF.

The chain has TRBV7-9 and TRBJ1-5; D ambiguous. Trimming cost V 4 bases and J 2 bases, with 6 bases left between them. The CDR3 is made up of 13 amino acids. In germline, CDR1 is SEHNR, CDR2 FQNEAQ (reference sequence). In nucleotides, the CDR3 is TGTGCCAGCAGCTCGCCGGGCAATCAGCCCCAGCATTTT. It codes for CASSSPGNQPQHF.

This clonotype was seen a handful of times. The V gene is TRBV2, the J gene TRBJ1-2, with unresolved D. Trimming left V 2 bases short and J 7 bases short, with 17 bases between. This CDR3 comprises 15 residues. CDR1 is SNHLY and CDR2 is FYNNEI in the germline V gene. Here the CDR3 DNA reads TGTGCCAGCAGTGAAACGACATTCTGGTCGGGTGGCTACACCTTC. The encoded protein is CASSETTFWSGGYTF.

The chain employs TRBV10-3 and TRBJ2-4; 7 bases align to TRBD2. The assigned J gene may be wrong: the sequence end matches TRBJ2-7 better. Germline values: CDR1 ENHRY, CDR2 SYGVKD. The CDR3 has 13 residues. DNA for the CDR3: TGTGCCATTGTTGGCGGGGGTGGCGACGAGCAGTACTTC. This sequence encodes CAIVGGGGDEQYF.

V and J are TRBV28 and TRBJ2-2; 9 bases are shared with TRBD1. The CDR3 contains 16 residues. Trimming took 5 bases from V and 2 from J; bases not matched to a gene: 6. CDR1 and CDR2 from the germline V gene are MDHEN and SYDVKM. CDR3 region: CASSVPGQGNTGELFF. CDR3 DNA: TGTGCCAGCAGTGTACCGGGACAGGGTAACACCGGGGAGCTGTTTTTT.

The genes are TRBV9 and TRBJ2-3; no reliable D call. The CDR3 length is 16 residues. Germline V lookup: CDR1 SGDLS, CDR2 YYNGEE. The ends were cut back, 3 bases at V and 6 bases at J, with 20 bases in the middle. CDR3 bases: TGTGCCAGCAGCGCAGATATTCAGTACACGTGGGATACGCAGTATTTT. Amino acid sequence: CASSADIQYTWDTQYF.